The 4 T cell receptor beta chains presented below share a single source sample, sequenced in a study of OX40 agonist ivuxolimab in advanced cancers. Profiling relied on immunoSEQ multiplex PCR, and the TCRdb table lists in-frame clones only, not all of them. The data contain some 140,000 clones, 90% of them singletons. The source was CD4+ or CD8+ T cells sorted from blood, collected in a trial of the OX40 agonist ivuxolimab. These receptors all come from an adult with an advanced solid tumor such as melanoma, head and neck, liver or kidney cancer.

The chain carries TRBV5-1 and TRBJ2-7; possibly TRBD1 for D (5 bases). This CDR3 has 12 residues. V was shortened by 0 bases and J by 6 bases, with 7 bases between the two germline ends. Germline V gene lookup returns CDR1 SGHRS and CDR2 YFSETQ. The CDR3: CASSLDRGEQYF. The DNA of the CDR3 is TGCGCCAGCAGCTTGGATAGGGGCGAGCAGTACTTC.

V is TRBV6-4 and J is TRBJ1-5, with D perhaps matching TRBD1 (5 bases). V was shortened by 2 bases and J by 0 bases, with 35 bases between the two germline ends. The germline V gene encodes CDR1 MRHNA and CDR2 SNTAGT. This CDR3 comprises 24 residues. CDR3 nucleotide sequence: TGTGCCAGCAGTGACAGCGGGTGGGGCAGGTTTACCTTCGGGTCGATATATAGCAATCAGCCCCAGCATTTT. This translates into CASSDSGWGRFTFGSIYSNQPQHF.

The rearrangement uses TRBV28 and TRBJ1-5; D is unresolved. The V gene lost 6 bases and the J gene lost 0 bases, with 6 bases spanning the gap. The CDR3 consists of 13 residues. Germline V gene lookup returns CDR1 MDHEN and CDR2 SYDVKM. The CDR3 coding sequence is TGTGCCAGCAGGGAGGCTAGCAATCAGCCCCAGCATTTT. This encodes CASREASNQPQHF.

The chain recombines TRBV7-9 with TRBJ2-3; tentatively, D is TRBD2 (7 bases). Trimming shortened V by 2 bases and J by 3 bases, and 21 bases separated the two germline ends. CDR3 length equals 18 residues. Germline CDR1 is SEHNR and CDR2 is FQNEAQ (reference sequence). DNA for the CDR3: TGTGCCAGCAGCTTATTTGGTTCGGGGGCTAGCGGTACAGATACGCAGTATTTT. As protein: CASSLFGSGASGTDTQYF. The whole variable domain, filled in from reference TRBV7-9 and TRBJ2-3, reads DTGVSQNPRHKITKRGQNVTFRCDPISEHNRLYWYRQTLGQGPEFLTYFQNEAQLEKSRLLSDRFSAERPKGSFSTLEIQRTEQGDSAMYLCASSLFGSGASGTDTQYFGPGTRLTVL.